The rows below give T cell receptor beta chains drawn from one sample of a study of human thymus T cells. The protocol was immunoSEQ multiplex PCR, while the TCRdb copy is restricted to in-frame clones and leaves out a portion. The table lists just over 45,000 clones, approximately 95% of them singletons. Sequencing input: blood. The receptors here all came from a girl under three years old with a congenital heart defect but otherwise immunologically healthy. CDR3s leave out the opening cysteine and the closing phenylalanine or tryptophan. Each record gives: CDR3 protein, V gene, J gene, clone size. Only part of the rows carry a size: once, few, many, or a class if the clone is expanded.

CDR3 protein: ASSQDSRGLYPSYEQY; V gene: TRBV4-1; J gene: TRBJ2-7; clone size: -
CDR3 protein: ASSIGVAGVGTDTQY; V gene: TRBV19; J gene: TRBJ2-3; clone size: once
CDR3 protein: ATGGTGALSSYNEQF; V gene: TRBV19; J gene: TRBJ2-1; clone size: -
CDR3 protein: ASSIAGVYTGELF; V gene: TRBV19; J gene: TRBJ2-2; clone size: -
CDR3 protein: ASSLYGRNSPLH; V gene: TRBV5-6; J gene: TRBJ1-6; clone size: -
CDR3 protein: ASSEWIPYEQY; V gene: TRBV6-1; J gene: TRBJ2-7; clone size: once
CDR3 protein: ASSYLYDGYT; V gene: TRBV6-6; J gene: TRBJ1-2; clone size: -
CDR3 protein: ASRVSRDQPQH; V gene: TRBV2; J gene: TRBJ1-5; clone size: once
CDR3 protein: ASSGQGILAQY; V gene: TRBV5-1; J gene: TRBJ2-7; clone size: -
CDR3 protein: ASESSGNTIY; V gene: TRBV4-2; J gene: TRBJ1-3; clone size: -
CDR3 protein: ASSLDLASNQPQH; V gene: TRBV7-2; J gene: TRBJ1-5; clone size: -
CDR3 protein: ASSEGPQRSLPQETQY; V gene: TRBV7-9; J gene: TRBJ2-5; clone size: -